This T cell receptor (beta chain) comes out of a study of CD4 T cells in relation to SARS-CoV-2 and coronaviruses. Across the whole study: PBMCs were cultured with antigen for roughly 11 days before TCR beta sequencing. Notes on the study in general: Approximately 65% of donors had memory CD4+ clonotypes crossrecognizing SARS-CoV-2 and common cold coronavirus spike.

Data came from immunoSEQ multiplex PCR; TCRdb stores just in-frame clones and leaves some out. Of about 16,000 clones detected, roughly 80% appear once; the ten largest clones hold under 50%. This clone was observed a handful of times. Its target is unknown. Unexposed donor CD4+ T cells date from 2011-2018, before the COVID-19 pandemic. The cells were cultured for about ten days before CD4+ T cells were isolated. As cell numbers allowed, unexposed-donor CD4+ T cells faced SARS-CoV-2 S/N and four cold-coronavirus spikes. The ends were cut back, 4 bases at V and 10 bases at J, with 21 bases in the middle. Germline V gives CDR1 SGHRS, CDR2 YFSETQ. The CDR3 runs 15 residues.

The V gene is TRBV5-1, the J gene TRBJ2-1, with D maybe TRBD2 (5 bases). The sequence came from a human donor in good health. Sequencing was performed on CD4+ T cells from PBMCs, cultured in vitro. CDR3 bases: TGCGCCAGCAGCGTAGAGGGTTCACAATTGGTGGAGCAGTTCTTC. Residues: CASSVEGSQLVEQFF.